The T cell receptor (beta chain) under discussion was sequenced for a study of beta chain features in type 1 diabetes. TCRB transcripts that were expressed got sequenced, as all of the isolated RNA had been reverse transcribed. Sequencing used immunoSEQ multiplex PCR; TCRdb keeps in-frame clones, though not all of them. Of about 620,000 clones in the sample, about 16% were seen once. CDR1 is MNHNS and CDR2 is SASEGT in the germline V gene. Trimming took 7 bases from V and 0 from J, leaving 11 bases between them. The CDR3 consists of 14 residues. This receptor was identified in a young man in good health. What was sequenced was naive CD4+ T cells from blood. This chain links TRBV6-1 with TRBJ2-3; either TRBD1 or TRBD2 may fit D (5 bases each). The CDR3 loop is CASTRDRSTDTQYF. The CDR3 nucleotides are TGTGCCAGCACCAGGGACCGAAGCACAGATACGCAGTATTTT.